This T cell receptor beta chain was observed in a study of cytomegalovirus exposure and HLA in healthy donors (dated by TCRdb to 2016 to 2017). Some background on the complete study: According to a later analysis, the roughly 130 validation repertoires were produced on the same platform as the 666 repertoires of the first cohort. To predict cytomegalovirus infection status, the study brought together high-throughput TCR immunosequencing, statistical association of individual TCRs with disease status, and machine learning. The study aimed to test whether cataloging public T cell receptors could reveal signatures of past pathogen exposure. In addition to the first cohort of roughly 700 subjects, a separate validation cohort of 130 or so different subjects was used. Study-wide findings and limitations: Across donors, most TCR sequences were observed very rarely, whereas some public TCRs were present in many individuals. Cytomegalovirus status was reported to be diagnosed by the classifier with high specificity and sensitivity in both the original and validation cohorts. A later analysis lacked HLA typing for the validation cohort, so it scored co-occurrence in that cohort across all 120 repertoires. In vitro tests confirmed that three of the cytomegalovirus-associated TCR beta chains recognize cytomegalovirus antigens. The study listed 150 to 200 TCR beta chains as associated with cytomegalovirus. It was suggested by the authors that the approach could potentially be generalized to other disease states and immunological phenotypes. In a later analysis, TCRs clustered in the first cohort were found to also tend to co-occur in the roughly 120 validation repertoires, with approximately 95% of cluster scores above 0.

Libraries were built with the immunoSEQ multiplex PCR assay. The authors' analysis ran thus. A statistical classification framework was built to diagnose cytomegalovirus status from the catalog of TCR beta chain sequences. TCRdb took over this immuneACCESS table, retaining in-frame rearrangements with V and J assigned. Such tables are incomplete; in checked studies, under half of the missing clones stem from an unresolved V gene, and the remainder is unexplained. Clonal size and the V and J genes are those of that table, whereas D and trimming came from the DNA. The table for this sample lists roughly 300,000 clones; 86% of them were counted only once. The ten most abundant clones make up under 0.85% of the sample. The V end gives up 5 bases and the J end 3 bases, leaving 4 bases in the junction not matched to a gene. The CDR3 goes from the cysteine to the phenylalanine over 14 residues. Only CDR3 DNA is held: 42 bases, read in frame from base 1. CDR1 and CDR2 are drawn from the germline V gene (reference sequence): SEHNR, FQNEAQ.

On this clone itself: Which antigen it targets is not known. Base-call qualities are not available, and no considerably larger clone is one nucleotide away. Other DNA sequences in the same sample also yield this CDR3.

Donors formed part of the validation cohort, which comprised about 120 subjects and was distinct from the first cohort of under 850 subjects. Sequencing was done on a sample of PBMCs. The receptor's source is a woman between 18 and 29 years old in good health and CMV-seronegative. The chain was built from TRBV7-9 and TRBJ2-1; 7 middle bases align to TRBD1. This receptor has the CDR3 CASSPRQGYNEQFF. The DNA is TGTGCCAGCAGCCCCCGACAGGGCTACAATGAGCAGTTCTTC.